This note documents a single T cell receptor (beta chain) sequence. Its matching antigen is unknown. Via MiXCR, TCRdb re-called the 5' RACE reads, giving one row per CDR3 protein. The profile covers around 340,000 distinct CDR3 sequences, with about an eighth appearing a single time and approximately 3.4% taken by the ten largest. The CDR3 is 16 amino acids. V was cut by 4 bases and J by 0 bases, with 13 bases left in between. This sample stems from a study of T cells after yellow fever vaccination. About the research overall: With SMART-Seq v4 Ultra Low Input, the fractions containing low cell numbers were prepared.

General study points: Most clones from primary vaccination were detected again post-booster (just under 97% CD4, 88% CD8). Clonotype sharing between CD4 and CD8 compartments was small.

Specimen: CD4+ T cells sorted from PBMCs, collected 15 days after the yellow fever booster vaccination. This chain uses TRBV23-1 with TRBJ1-3; unclear D gene. TRBV23-1 is sorted into the ORF group, with uncertain function. This sequence was found in a man younger than 30 who received the YFV17D yellow fever vaccine. The CDR3 coding sequence is TGCGCCAGCAGTCGTAGGCGGCAGTGCTCTGGAAACACCATATATTTT. Its protein product is CASSRRRQCSGNTIYF.